This T cell receptor (beta chain) was sequenced during a study of blood T cell repertoires in COVID-19. At the level of the study: Whether acute or convalescent, the COVID-19 samples came from the United States, Italy and Spain.

As originally analysed: Amplification of reference gene primers provided the estimated nucleated cell counts. Generated by immunoSEQ multiplex PCR, the TCRdb table keeps only in-frame clones and is missing some. V, J and clone size were drawn from that table, and D and trimming were deduced from the DNA. The table lists 330,000 or so clones, more than 85% of them singletons. The CDR3 totals 12 residues. Per the germline V gene, CDR1 is ENHRY and CDR2 is SYGVKD. V lost 11 bases, J lost 3 bases, and 11 bases lay in between. The chain employs TRBV10-3 and TRBJ2-1; the D gene is possibly TRBD2 (5 bases). This receptor was identified in a woman younger than 45 who had recovered from COVID-19. The sequencing input was PBMCs or T cells enriched from blood (not recorded which). The CDR3 region has the DNA TGTGCCTCCAGCGGTATCTACAATGAGCAGTTCTTC. It yields the protein CASSGIYNEQFF.